The rows below give T cell receptor beta chains drawn from one sample of a study of shared clonotypes between healthy human individuals. The method was immunoSEQ multiplex PCR; TCRdb's version includes in-frame clones alone and lacks a portion of them. Seen here are approximately 710,000 clones, about nine tenths observed once, and the top ten hold about a third. The sample consisted of memory CD8+ T cells from PBMCs. These receptors all come from a man younger than 35 in good health. Some clones in this sample may be carry-over from other donors' samples. Both conserved end residues are trimmed from each CDR3.

v_call cdr3_aa
TRBV28 ASSFFPRDLFAGELF
TRBV19 ASSIGTGTYEQY
TRBV9 ASSTDNEQF
TRBV27 ASSWRTSGVSSYNEQF
TRBV5-1 ASKQGVSPGANVLT
TRBV19 ASSIDVRDRGPYEQY
TRBV30 AWSVPGTEAF
TRBV9 ASSVGPNTEAF
TRBV5-6 ASSVGPRGDTDTQY
TRBV10-3 ATGGGISFDEQF
TRBV14 ASAADRGTNYGYT
TRBV10-2 ASRLAEETQY
TRBV7-2 ASRPRGKDEQY
TRBV29-1 SVPGQGVAFGELF
TRBV7-9 ASSPPGGAEQY
TRBV29-1 SAGQGSNEQF
TRBV27 ASSIRQGDGEQY
TRBV6-1 ASSDLEEAAWRGYT
TRBV7-9 ASGGRNEKLF
TRBV15 ATSSKGQLLGGYT
TRBV4-1 ASSQDRLARNIQY
TRBV10-3 AISAPSHDNEQF
TRBV5-6 ASSLLAGIYNEQF
TRBV29-1 SRSSGTDTQY
TRBV27 ASSLTGTSSTDTQY
TRBV7-9 ASSSPGTDTQY
TRBV2 ASSPPDRDEKLF
TRBV12-5 ASGFASGDYGYT
TRBV11-2 ASSLERREAAYEQY